The 9 T cell receptor beta chains presented below share a single source sample, sequenced in a study of lymphopenia after photon versus proton radiotherapy. TCRdb's copy holds only in-frame clones and misses some; the assay was immunoSEQ multiplex PCR. Of 40,000 to 55,000 clones listed, roughly nine tenths are singletons. Material: peripheral blood, obtained from a patient treated with photon-based radiotherapy. The receptors originated from a woman in her thirties or forties with cholangiocarcinoma.

This clone is medium-sized in the sample. The rearrangement uses TRBV19 and TRBJ2-1, with 8 bases fitting TRBD2. J was trimmed by 7 bases and V by 2 bases; bases with no gene match: 7. This CDR3 is 15 amino acids long. Germline V gene data show CDR1 as LNHDA and CDR2 as SQIVND (reference sequence). The DNA of the CDR3 is TGTGCCAGTAGTATAAGGACGGGAGGGGGAAATGAGCAGTTCTTC. Its protein product is CASSIRTGGGNEQFF. Looking up the rest from reference TRBV19 and TRBJ2-1 gives the full variable domain: DGGITQSPKYLFRKEGQNVTLSCEQNLNHDAMYWYRQDPGQGLRLIYYSQIVNDFQKGDIAEGYSVSREKKESFPLTVTSAQKNPTAFYLCASSIRTGGGNEQFFGPGTRLTVL.

This clone has a single count. A read error may account for a junction end that differs from germline. V is TRBV4-1 and J is TRBJ2-1, with a weak D call TRBD2 (6 bases). In germline, CDR1 is MGHRA, CDR2 YSYEKL. CDR3 length equals 13 residues. The CDR3 loop reads CASSQTEETSGIF. The CDR3 bases are TGCGCCAGCAGCCAGACGGAGGAGACTAGTGGAATCTTC.

The J gene is TRBJ1-3, the V gene TRBV7-9; D is ambiguous. Germline V gene sequence: CDR1 SEHNR, CDR2 FQNEAQ (reference sequence). Deletions cut 5 bases from V and 0 bases from J, with 11 bases between. This CDR3 region has 15 residues. The CDR3 DNA reads as TGTGCCAGCAGCCCCGTGATCCCCTCTGGAAACACCATATATTTT. Encoded protein: CASSPVIPSGNTIYF.

V usage is TRBV30 and J usage is TRBJ1-4, with D perhaps matching TRBD1 (5 bases). Germline CDR1 reads GTSNPN; CDR2 reads SVGIG (reference sequence). The CDR3 sequence is 12 residues long. The V end was cut by 0 bases, the J end by 7 bases, with 6 bases between. The DNA for the CDR3 is TGTGCCTGGAGTGTGGGGGGTGAAAAACTGTTTTTT. Its protein product is CAWSVGGEKLFF.

This sequence joins TRBV7-6 and TRBJ1-1; a possible D gene is TRBD1 (5 bases). Germline CDR1 is SGHVS and CDR2 is FNYEAQ. There are 14 residues in the CDR3. V was cut by 1 base and J by 1 base, with 7 bases left in between. The CDR3 sequence: CASSLEGPNTEAFF. CDR3 nucleotides: TGTGCCAGCAGCTTAGAGGGACCGAACACTGAAGCTTTCTTT.

The chain has TRBV5-1 and TRBJ1-3; D possibly corresponds to TRBD1 (5 bases). Germline lookup yields CDR1 SGHRS and CDR2 YFSETQ. The V end was cut by 0 bases, the J end by 1 base, with 8 bases between. The CDR3 is 15 amino acids. CDR3 residues: CASSLAAGSGNTIYF. The CDR3 DNA sequence: TGCGCCAGCAGCTTGGCTGCAGGGTCTGGAAACACCATATATTTT. The full variable domain, rest sourced from reference TRBV5-1 and TRBJ1-3, is KAGVTQTPRYLIKTRGQQVTLSCSPISGHRSVSWYQQTPGQGLQFLFEYFSETQRNKGNFPGRFSGRQFSNSRSEMNVSTLELGDSALYLCASSLAAGSGNTIYFGEGSWLTVV.

The rearrangement joins TRBV27 to TRBJ2-3, with 7 bases lining up with TRBD2. The V segment lost 2 bases and the J segment 5 bases; nucleotides outside the gene matches: 7. This CDR3 region has 15 residues. In germline, CDR1 is MNHEY, CDR2 SMNVEV (reference sequence). This CDR3 is CASSLSGTAGDTQYF. CDR3 DNA sequence: TGTGCCAGCAGTTTAAGCGGGACTGCCGGAGATACGCAGTATTTT.

The V and J genes are TRBV19 and TRBJ1-2; weak D call: TRBD1 (6 bases). This CDR3 is 15 amino acids long. Germline CDR1 and CDR2: LNHDA and SQIVND (reference sequence). As DNA, the CDR3 is TGTGCTTCAAGGGGGGGACGGAGCTTGGTTGACGGCTACACCTTC. This sequence encodes CASRGGRSLVDGYTF.

The J gene is TRBJ2-1, the V gene TRBV19; 9 nucleotides match TRBD2. Trimming removed 6 bases from V and 9 bases from J; junction bases left unmatched: 9. The CDR3 runs 14 residues. Germline loops: CDR1 LNHDA, CDR2 SQIVND (reference sequence). CDR3 protein: CASRGREGLGEQFF. CDR3 in DNA: TGTGCCAGTAGAGGGCGGGAGGGCCTAGGTGAGCAGTTCTTC.